Following are 10 T cell receptor beta chains from one sample sequenced in a study of CD8 T cells in Susac syndrome. With random hexamers, reverse transcription was performed on 0.5 to 1 ug of RNA. TCRdb independently ran MiXCR on the immunoSEQ multiplex PCR reads; one entry per CDR3 protein. The data hold approximately 220,000 distinct CDR3 sequences, with 92% observed a single time. The specimen sequenced was CD8+ T cells from PBMCs. The source is a human donor with multiple sclerosis.

The rearrangement links TRBV9 to TRBJ2-2; 8 positions match TRBD2. V trimming: 0 bases; J trimming: 7 bases; junction bases outside the gene matches: 5. The CDR3 extends over 15 amino acids. Germline CDR1 is SGDLS and CDR2 is YYNGEE. The CDR3 here is CASSVEAGGGGELFF. CDR3 in DNA: TGTGCCAGCAGCGTAGAGGCGGGGGGAGGCGGGGAGCTGTTTTTT.

The chain carries TRBV3-1 and TRBJ2-1; the D gene could be TRBD1 or TRBD2 (5 bases each). Germline CDR1 and CDR2: LGHDT and YNNKEL (reference sequence). V was cut by 1 base and J by 3 bases, with 19 bases left in between. The CDR3 runs 18 residues. CDR3 in DNA: TGTGCCAGCAGCCAAGGTGGGGCTAGCTATGCGGGCTACAATGAGCAGTTCTTC. Residues: CASSQGGASYAGYNEQFF.

This clonotype was found once. This chain uses TRBV7-3 with TRBJ2-1; 8 bases are shared with TRBD2. The germline V gene encodes CDR1 SGHTA and CDR2 FQGTGA. V dropped 6 bases and J dropped 4; count of bases not matched to a gene: 5. The CDR3 has 14 residues. In DNA, the CDR3 is TGTGCCAGCAGTCCGGGACTAGGGTACAATGAGCAGTTCTTC. This codes for CASSPGLGYNEQFF.

The chain carries TRBV5-6 and TRBJ2-6; 8 bases map to TRBD1. V lost 2 bases to trimming and J lost 0 bases; unmatched junction nucleotides: 7. The CDR3 is 18 amino acids. CDR1 and CDR2 from the germline V gene are SGHDT and YYEEEE. The CDR3 sequence is CASSFGTGALSGANVLTF. The DNA for the CDR3 is TGTGCCAGCAGCTTCGGGACAGGCGCCCTCTCTGGGGCCAACGTCCTGACTTTC.

This chain connects TRBV9 to TRBJ2-5; 12 nucleotides agree with TRBD2. This CDR3 has 16 residues. Germline assignment: CDR1 SGDLS and CDR2 YYNGEE. V shed 3 bases, J shed 10 bases, and the junction held 13 bases outside the gene matches. The CDR3 DNA reads TGTGCCAGCAGCGGTACTAGCGGGAGGACCCCCCGCGACCAGTACTTC. It is translated as CASSGTSGRTPRDQYF.

This rearrangement joins TRBV5-8 to TRBJ2-7; a weak D match, TRBD1 (5 bases). Germline assignment: CDR1 SGHTS and CDR2 YDEGEE. This CDR3 has 16 amino acids. The V gene lost 2 bases and the J gene lost 2 bases, with 17 bases spanning the gap. The chain's CDR3 is CASSFSGQGGAYEQYF. DNA of the CDR3: TGTGCCAGCAGCTTTAGTGGGCAGGGTGGGGCCTACGAGCAGTACTTC.

The rearrangement joins TRBV9 to TRBJ2-3, with D possibly TRBD2 on 6 matching bases. Trimming took off 3 bases at V and 4 bases at J, with 21 bases between the two ends. The CDR3 is 17 residues long. Germline V gene data show CDR1 as SGDLS and CDR2 as YYNGEE. The DNA of the CDR3 is TGTGCCAGCAGCGCGGCGGGGACTCCCCCTTATCCAGATACGCAGTATTTT. Amino acid sequence: CASSAAGTPPYPDTQYF.

The rearrangement uses TRBV19 and TRBJ2-1; 7 nucleotides match TRBD2. CDR1 LNHDA and CDR2 SQIVND come from the germline V gene (reference sequence). This CDR3 contains 14 residues. J was trimmed by 5 bases and V by 10 bases; bases with no gene match: 11. CDR3 sequence: CATSLADPDNEQFF. The CDR3 DNA follows: TGTGCCACCTCCCTAGCGGACCCGGACAATGAGCAGTTCTTC.

This rearrangement joins TRBV12-3 or TRBV12-4 to TRBJ1-1; D not certain. This CDR3 has 15 amino acids. V lost 7 bases and J 2 bases, leaving 17 bases between the germline ends. CDR3 sequence: CASNPPRRSNTEAFF. The CDR3 region has the DNA TGTGCCAGCAATCCTCCAAGGCGAAGCAACACTGAAGCTTTCTTT.

The chain couples TRBV3-1 to TRBJ2-5, with D possibly called TRBD1 or TRBD2 (5 bases each). CDR1 is LGHDT and CDR2 is YNNKEL in the germline V gene (reference sequence). This CDR3 comprises 11 residues. Between the trimmed V and J ends, which lost 7 bases and 10 bases, there was a span of 13 bases. In DNA, the CDR3 is TGTGCCAGCACCCCAGGTGGGGGCCAGTACTTC. Residues: CASTPGGGQYF.